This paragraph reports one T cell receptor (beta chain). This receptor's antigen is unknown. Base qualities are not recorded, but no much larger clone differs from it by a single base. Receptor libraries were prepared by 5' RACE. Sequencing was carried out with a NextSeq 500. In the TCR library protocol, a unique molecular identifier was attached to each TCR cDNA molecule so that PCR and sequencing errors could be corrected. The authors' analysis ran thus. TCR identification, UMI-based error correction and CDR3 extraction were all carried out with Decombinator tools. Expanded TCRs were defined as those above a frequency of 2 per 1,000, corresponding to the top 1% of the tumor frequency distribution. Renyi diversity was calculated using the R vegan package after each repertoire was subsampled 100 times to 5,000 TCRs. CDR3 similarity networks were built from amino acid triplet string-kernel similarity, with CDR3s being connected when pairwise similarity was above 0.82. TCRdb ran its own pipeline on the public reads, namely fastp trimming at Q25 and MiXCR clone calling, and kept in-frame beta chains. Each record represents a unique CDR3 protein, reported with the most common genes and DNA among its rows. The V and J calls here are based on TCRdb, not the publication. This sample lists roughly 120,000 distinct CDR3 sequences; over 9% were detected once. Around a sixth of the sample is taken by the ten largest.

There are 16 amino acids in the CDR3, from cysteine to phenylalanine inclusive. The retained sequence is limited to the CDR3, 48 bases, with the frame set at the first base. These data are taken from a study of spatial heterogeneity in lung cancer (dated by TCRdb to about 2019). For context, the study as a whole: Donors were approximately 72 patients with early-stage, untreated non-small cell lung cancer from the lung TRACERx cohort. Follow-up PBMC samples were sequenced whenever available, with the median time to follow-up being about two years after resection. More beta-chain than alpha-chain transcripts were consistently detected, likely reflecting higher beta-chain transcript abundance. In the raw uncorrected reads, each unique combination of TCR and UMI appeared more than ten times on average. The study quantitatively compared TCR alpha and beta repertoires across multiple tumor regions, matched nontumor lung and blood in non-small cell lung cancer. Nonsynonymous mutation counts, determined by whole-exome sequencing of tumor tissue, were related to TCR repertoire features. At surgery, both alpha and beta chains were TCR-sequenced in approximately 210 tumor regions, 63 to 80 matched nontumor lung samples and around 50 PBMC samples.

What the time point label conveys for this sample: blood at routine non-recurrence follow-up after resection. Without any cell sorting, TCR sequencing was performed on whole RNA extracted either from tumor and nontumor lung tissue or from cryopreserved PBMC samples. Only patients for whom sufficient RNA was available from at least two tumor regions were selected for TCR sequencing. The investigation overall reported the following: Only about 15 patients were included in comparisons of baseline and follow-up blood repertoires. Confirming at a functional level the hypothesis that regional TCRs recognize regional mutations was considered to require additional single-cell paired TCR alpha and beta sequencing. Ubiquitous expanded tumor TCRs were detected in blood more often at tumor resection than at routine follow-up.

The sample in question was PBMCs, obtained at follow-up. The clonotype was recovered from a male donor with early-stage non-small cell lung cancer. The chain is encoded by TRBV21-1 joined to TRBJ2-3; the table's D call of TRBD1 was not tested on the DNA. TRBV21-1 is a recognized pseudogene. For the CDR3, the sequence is CASSKNGTGLTDTQYF. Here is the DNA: TGTGCCAGCAGCAAAAACGGGACAGGGCTAACAGATACGCAGTATTTT.